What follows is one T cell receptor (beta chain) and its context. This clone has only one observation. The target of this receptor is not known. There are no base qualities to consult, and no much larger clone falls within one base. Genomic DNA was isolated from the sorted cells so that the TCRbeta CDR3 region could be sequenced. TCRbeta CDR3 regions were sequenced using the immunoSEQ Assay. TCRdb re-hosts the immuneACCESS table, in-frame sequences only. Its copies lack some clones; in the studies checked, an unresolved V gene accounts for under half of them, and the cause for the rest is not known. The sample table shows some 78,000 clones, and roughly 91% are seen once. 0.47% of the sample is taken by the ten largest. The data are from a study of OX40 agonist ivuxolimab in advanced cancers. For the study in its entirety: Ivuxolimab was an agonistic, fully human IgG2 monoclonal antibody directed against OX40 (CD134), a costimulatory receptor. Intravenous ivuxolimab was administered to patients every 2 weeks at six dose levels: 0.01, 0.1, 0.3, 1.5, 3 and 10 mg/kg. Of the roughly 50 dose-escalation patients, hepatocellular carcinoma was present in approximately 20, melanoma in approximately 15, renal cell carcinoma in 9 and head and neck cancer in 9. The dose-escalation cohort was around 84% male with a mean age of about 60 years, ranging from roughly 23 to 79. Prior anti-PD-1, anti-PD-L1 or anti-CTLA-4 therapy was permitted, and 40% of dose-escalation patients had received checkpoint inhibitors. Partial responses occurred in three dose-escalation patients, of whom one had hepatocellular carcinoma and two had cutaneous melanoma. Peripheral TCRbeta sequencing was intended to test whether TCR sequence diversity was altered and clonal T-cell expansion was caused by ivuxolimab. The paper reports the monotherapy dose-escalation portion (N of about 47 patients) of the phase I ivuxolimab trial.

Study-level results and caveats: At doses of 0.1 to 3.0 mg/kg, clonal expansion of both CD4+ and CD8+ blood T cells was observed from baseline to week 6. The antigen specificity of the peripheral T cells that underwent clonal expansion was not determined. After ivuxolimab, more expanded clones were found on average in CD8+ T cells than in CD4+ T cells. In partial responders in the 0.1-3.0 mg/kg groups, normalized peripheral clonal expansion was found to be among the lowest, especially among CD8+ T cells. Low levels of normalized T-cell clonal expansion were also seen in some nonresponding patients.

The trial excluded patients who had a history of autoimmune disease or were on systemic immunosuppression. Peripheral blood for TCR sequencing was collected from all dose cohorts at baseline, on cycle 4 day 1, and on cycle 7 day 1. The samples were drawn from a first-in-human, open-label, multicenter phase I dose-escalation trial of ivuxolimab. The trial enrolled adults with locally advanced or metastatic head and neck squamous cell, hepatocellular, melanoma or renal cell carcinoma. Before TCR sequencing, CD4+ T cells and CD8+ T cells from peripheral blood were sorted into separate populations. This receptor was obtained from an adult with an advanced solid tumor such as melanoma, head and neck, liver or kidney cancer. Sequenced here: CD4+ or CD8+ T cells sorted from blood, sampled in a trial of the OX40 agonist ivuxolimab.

The sequence in DNA is TGTGCCAGCAGTGAAAGAGGTGCGCAGGCAGATACGCAGTATTTT. Its product reads: CASSERGAQADTQYF. The chain links TRBV6-1 with TRBJ2-3; the D gene is unclear. The germline V gene sets CDR1 to MNHNS and CDR2 to SASEGT. V drops 2 bases and J drops 4 bases, leaving 13 bases in between. The CDR3 sequence holds 15 residues, the cysteine and phenylalanine included. CDR3 DNA only is kept here, 45 bases in frame from base 1.